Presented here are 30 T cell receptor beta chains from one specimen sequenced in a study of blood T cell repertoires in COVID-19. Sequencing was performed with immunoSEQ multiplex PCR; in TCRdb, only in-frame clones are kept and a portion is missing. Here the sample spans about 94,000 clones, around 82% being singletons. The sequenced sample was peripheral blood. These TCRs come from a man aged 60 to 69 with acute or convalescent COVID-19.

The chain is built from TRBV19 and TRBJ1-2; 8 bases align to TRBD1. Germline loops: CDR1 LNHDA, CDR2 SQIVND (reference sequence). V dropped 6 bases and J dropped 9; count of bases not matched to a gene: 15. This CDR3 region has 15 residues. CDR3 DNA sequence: TGTGCCAGTAGCACTCCGCGGACAGGGAAATTCAGCTACACCTTC. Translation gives CASSTPRTGKFSYTF.

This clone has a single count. CDR3 in amino acids: CASSVTGGTYNEQFF. Here the CDR3 DNA reads TGTGCCAGCAGCGTAACAGGGGGCACCTACAATGAGCAGTTCTTC. The rearrangement links TRBV9 to TRBJ2-1; 9 bases fit TRBD1. Germline V gene lookup returns CDR1 SGDLS and CDR2 YYNGEE. The CDR3 length is 15 residues. V shed 1 base and J 2 bases; nucleotides not matched to a gene: 1.

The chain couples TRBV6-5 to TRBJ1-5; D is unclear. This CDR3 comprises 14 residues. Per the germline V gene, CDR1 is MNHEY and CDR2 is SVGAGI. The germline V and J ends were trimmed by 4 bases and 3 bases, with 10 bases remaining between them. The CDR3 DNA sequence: TGTGCCAGCAGTTCGCAGGCCATCAATCAGCCCCAGCATTTT. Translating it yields CASSSQAINQPQHF.

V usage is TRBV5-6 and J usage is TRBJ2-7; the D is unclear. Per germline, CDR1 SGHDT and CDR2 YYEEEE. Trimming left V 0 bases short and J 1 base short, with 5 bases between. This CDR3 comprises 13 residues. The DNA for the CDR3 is TGTGCCAGCAGCTTGGGCGAGTCCTACGAGCAGTACTTC. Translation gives CASSLGESYEQYF. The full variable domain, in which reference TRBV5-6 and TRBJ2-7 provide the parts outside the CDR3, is DAGVTQSPTHLIKTRGQQVTLRCSPKSGHDTVSWYQQALGQGPQFIFQYYEEEERQRGNFPDRFSGHQFPNYSSELNVNALLLGDSALYLCASSLGESYEQYFGPGTRLTVT.

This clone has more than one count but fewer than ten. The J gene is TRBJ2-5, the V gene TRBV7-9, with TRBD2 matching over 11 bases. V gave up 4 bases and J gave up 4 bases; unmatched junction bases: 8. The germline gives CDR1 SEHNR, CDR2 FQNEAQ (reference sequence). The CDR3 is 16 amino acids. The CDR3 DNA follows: TGTGCCAGCAGCTCCGATTTAGCGGGGGGGCCAGAGACCCAGTACTTC. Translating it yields CASSSDLAGGPETQYF.

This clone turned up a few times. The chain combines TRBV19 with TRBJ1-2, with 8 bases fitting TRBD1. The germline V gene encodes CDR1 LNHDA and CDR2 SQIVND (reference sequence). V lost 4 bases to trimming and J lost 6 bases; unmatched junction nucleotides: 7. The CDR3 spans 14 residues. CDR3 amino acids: CASSTFQGADGYTF. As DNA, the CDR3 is TGTGCCAGTAGTACTTTTCAGGGGGCTGATGGCTACACCTTC.

Written as DNA, the CDR3 is TGTGCCAGCTCATCGACCAGGGTTCTAAATGAGCAGTTCTTC. Its translation: CASSSTRVLNEQFF. This chain links TRBV18 with TRBJ2-1; D may be TRBD1 (5 bases). V was clipped by 5 bases and J by 7 bases, with 15 bases between them. Germline values: CDR1 KGHSH, CDR2 LQKENI. The CDR3 has 14 amino acids. The variable domain in full, with the rest retrieved from reference TRBV18 and TRBJ2-1, is NAGVMQNPRHLVRRRGQEARLRCSPMKGHSHVYWYRQLPEEGLKFMVYLQKENIIDESGMPKERFSAEFPKEGPSILRIQQVVRGDSAAYFCASSSTRVLNEQFFGPGTRLTVL.

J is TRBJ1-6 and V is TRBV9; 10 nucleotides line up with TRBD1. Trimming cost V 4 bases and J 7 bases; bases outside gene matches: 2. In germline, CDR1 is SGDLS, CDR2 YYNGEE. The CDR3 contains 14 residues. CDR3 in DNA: TGTGCCAGCAGCACGGGACAGGGGAATTCACCCCTCCACTTT. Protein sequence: CASSTGQGNSPLHF.

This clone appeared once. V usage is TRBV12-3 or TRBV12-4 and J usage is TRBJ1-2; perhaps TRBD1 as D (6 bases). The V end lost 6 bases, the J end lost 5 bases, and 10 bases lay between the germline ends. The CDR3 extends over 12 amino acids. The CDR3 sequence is CASRSTGYGYTF. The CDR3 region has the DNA TGTGCCAGCAGGAGCACAGGGTATGGCTACACCTTC.

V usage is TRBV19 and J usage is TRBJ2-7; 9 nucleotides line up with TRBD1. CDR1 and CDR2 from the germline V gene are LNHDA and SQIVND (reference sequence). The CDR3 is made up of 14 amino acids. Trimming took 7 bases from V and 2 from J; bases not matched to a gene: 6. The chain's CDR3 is CASTLTGGAYEQYF. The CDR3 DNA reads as TGTGCCAGTACCCTGACAGGGGGGGCCTACGAGCAGTACTTC.

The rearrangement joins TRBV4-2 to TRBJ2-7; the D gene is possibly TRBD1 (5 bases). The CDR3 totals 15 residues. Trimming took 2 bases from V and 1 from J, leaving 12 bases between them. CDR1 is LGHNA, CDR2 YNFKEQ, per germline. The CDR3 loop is CASSQTGITSYEQYF. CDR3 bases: TGTGCCAGCAGCCAAACAGGTATAACATCCTACGAGCAGTACTTC.

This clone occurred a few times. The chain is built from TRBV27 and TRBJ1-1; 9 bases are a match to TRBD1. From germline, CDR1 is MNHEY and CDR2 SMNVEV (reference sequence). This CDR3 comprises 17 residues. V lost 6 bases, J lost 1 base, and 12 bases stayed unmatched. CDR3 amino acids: CASRPIGQGPRNTEAFF. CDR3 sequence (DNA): TGTGCCAGCAGACCCATCGGACAGGGGCCAAGGAACACTGAAGCTTTCTTT.

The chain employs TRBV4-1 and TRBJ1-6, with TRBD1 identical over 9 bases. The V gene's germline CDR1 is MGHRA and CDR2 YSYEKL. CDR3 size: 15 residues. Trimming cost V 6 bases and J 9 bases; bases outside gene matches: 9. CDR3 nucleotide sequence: TGCGCCAGCAGTGACGGACAGGGGTTGTTTTCACCCCTCCACTTT. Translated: CASSDGQGLFSPLHF.

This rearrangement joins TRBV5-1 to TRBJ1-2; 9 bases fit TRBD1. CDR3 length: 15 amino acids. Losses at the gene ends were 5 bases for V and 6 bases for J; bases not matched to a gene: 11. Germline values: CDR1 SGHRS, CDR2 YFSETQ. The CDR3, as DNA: TGCGCCAGCAGTTCCGGGACAGGGAAAAACCATGGCTACACCTTC. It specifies CASSSGTGKNHGYTF.

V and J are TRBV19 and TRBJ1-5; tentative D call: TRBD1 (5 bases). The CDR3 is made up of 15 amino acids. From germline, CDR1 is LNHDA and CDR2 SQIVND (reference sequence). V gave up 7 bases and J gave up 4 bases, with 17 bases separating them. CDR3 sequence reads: CASIYRVGTNQPQHF. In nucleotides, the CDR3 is TGTGCCAGTATCTATAGGGTAGGGACTAATCAGCCCCAGCATTTT.

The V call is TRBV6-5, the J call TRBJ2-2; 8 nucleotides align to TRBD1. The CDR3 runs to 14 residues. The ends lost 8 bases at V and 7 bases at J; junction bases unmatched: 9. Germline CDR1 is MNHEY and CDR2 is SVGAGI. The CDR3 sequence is CASRQGLKGGELFF. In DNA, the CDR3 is TGTGCCAGCCGACAGGGGTTAAAGGGCGGGGAGCTGTTTTTT.

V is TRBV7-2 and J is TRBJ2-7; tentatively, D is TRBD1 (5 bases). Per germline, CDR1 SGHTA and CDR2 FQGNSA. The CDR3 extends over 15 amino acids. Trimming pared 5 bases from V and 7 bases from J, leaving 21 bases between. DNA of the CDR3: TGTGCCAGCAGCCCCCAATCAGGGAAAGGGGAAGAGCAGTACTTC. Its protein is CASSPQSGKGEEQYF.

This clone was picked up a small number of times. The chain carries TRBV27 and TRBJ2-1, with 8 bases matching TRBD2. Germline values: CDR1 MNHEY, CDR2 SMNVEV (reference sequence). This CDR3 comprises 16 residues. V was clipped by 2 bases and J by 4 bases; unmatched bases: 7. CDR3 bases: TGTGCCAGCAGTTTAAGTAGTAGCGGGGTTTACAATGAGCAGTTCTTC. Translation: CASSLSSSGVYNEQFF.

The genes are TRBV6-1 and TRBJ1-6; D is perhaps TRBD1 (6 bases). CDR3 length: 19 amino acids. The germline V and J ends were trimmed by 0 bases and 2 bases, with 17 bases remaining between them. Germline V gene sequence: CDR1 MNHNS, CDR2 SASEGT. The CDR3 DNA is TGTGCCAGCAGTGAAGCGCAGGGGACCCTTAGCCCCTATAATTCACCCCTCCACTTT. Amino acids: CASSEAQGTLSPYNSPLHF.

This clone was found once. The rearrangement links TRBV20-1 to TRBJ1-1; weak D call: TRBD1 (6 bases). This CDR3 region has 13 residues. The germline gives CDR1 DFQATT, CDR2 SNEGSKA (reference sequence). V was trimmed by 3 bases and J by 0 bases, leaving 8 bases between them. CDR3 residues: CSASRTVNTEAFF. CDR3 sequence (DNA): TGCAGTGCTAGTAGGACAGTGAACACTGAAGCTTTCTTT.

The CDR3 sequence: CASSSFQGSMSPLHF. The CDR3 coding sequence is TGTGCCAGCAGCTCATTCCAGGGGTCGATGTCACCCCTCCACTTT. The chain couples TRBV11-2 to TRBJ1-6; the D gene is possibly TRBD1 (6 bases). CDR3 length: 15 amino acids. The germline CDR1 and CDR2 sequences are SGHAT and FQNNGV. Trimming took 4 bases from V and 10 from J, leaving 17 bases between them.

The CDR3 nucleotides are TGTGCCAGCAGTCAGACTGCGAATTCACCCCTCCACTTT. This gives the protein CASSQTANSPLHF. V and J are TRBV2 and TRBJ1-6; D gene ambiguous. Germline V lookup: CDR1 SNHLY, CDR2 FYNNEI. Trimming cost V 5 bases and J 7 bases, with 9 bases left between them. The CDR3 has 13 amino acids.

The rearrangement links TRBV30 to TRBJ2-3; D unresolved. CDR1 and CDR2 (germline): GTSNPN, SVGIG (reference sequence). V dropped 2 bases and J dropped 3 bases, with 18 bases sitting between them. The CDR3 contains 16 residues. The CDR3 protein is CAWSRWRLSGTDTQYF. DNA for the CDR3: TGTGCCTGGAGTAGGTGGAGACTTAGTGGGACAGATACGCAGTATTTT.

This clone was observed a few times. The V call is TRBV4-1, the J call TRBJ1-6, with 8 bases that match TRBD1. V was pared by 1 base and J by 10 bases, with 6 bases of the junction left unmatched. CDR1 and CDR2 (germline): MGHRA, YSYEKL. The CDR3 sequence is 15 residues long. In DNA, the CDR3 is TGCGCCAGCAGCCAAGCCGGGACAGGATTATCACCCCTCCACTTT. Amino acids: CASSQAGTGLSPLHF.

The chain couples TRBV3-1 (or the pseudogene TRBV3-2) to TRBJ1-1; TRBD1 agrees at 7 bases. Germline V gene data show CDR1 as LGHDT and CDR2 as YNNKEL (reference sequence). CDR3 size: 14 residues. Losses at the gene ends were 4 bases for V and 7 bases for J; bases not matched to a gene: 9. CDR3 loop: CASSLSSRDSEAFF. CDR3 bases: TGTGCCAGCAGCCTCTCCTCCAGGGACAGTGAAGCTTTCTTT.

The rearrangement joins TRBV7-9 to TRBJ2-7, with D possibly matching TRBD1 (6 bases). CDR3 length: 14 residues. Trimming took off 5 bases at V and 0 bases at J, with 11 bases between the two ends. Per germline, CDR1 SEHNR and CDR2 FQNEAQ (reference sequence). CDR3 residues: CASSEAGASYEQYF. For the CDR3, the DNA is TGTGCCAGCAGCGAGGCAGGGGCCTCCTACGAGCAGTACTTC.

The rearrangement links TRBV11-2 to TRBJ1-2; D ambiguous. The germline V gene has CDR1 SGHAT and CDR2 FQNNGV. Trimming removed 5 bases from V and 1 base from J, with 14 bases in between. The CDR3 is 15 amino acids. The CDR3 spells CASSPTPGLNYGYTF. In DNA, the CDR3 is TGTGCCAGCAGCCCCACCCCGGGTCTTAACTATGGCTACACCTTC.

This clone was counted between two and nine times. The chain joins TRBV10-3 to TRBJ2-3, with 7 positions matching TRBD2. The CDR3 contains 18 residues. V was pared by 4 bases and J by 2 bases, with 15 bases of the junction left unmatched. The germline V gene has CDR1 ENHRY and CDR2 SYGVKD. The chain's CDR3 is CAISALALRGRTTDTQYF. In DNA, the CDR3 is TGTGCCATCAGTGCCTTAGCGCTGCGGGGGAGAACCACAGATACGCAGTATTTT.

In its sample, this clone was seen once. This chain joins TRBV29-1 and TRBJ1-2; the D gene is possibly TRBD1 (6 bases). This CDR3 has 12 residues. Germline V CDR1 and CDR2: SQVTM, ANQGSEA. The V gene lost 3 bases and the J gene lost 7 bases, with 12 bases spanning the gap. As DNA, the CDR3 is TGCAGCGTTGATCGGACAGTAGCTGGCTACACCTTC. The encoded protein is CSVDRTVAGYTF.

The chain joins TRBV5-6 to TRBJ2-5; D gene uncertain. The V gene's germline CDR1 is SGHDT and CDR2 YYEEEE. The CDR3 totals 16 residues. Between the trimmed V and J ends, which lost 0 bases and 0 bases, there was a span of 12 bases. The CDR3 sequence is CASSLATDMYQETQYF. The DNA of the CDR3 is TGTGCCAGCAGCTTGGCAACAGACATGTACCAAGAGACCCAGTACTTC.